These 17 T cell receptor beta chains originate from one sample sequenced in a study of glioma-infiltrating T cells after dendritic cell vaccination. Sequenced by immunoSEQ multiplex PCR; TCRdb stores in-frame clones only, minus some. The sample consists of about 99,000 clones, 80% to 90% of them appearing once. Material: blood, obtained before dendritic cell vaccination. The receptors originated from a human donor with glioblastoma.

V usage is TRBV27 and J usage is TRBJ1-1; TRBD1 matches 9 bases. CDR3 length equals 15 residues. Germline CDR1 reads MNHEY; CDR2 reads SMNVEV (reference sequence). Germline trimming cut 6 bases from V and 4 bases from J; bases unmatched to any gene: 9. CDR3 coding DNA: TGTGCCAGCAGCCCCGGGACAGGGTTAGGCACTGAAGCTTTCTTT. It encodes CASSPGTGLGTEAFF.

The CDR3 sequence is CASLLGQGLGGYTF. CDR3 bases: TGTGCCTCACTCTTGGGACAGGGTTTAGGCGGCTACACCTTC. The V gene is TRBV11-1, the J gene TRBJ1-2, with 9 bases lining up with TRBD1. Germline V gives CDR1 SGHAT, CDR2 FQDESV (reference sequence). V lost 11 bases to trimming and J lost 8 bases; unmatched junction nucleotides: 15. This CDR3 has 14 residues.

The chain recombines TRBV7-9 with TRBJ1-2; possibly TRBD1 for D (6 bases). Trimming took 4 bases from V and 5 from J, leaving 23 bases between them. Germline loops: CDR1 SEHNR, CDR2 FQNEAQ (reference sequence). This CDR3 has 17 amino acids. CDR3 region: CASSSPDSGVGSYGYTF. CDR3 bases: TGTGCCAGCAGCTCCCCGGACAGCGGGGTAGGGAGTTATGGCTACACCTTC. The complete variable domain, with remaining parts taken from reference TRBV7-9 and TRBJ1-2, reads DTGVSQNPRHKITKRGQNVTFRCDPISEHNRLYWYRQTLGQGPEFLTYFQNEAQLEKSRLLSDRFSAERPKGSFSTLEIQRTEQGDSAMYLCASSSPDSGVGSYGYTFGSGTRLTVV.

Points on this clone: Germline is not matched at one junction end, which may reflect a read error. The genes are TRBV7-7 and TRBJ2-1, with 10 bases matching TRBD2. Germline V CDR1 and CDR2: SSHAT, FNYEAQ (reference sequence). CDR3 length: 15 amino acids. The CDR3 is CASSPKRGGYNEQFF. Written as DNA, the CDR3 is TGTGCTAGCAGCCCAAAGCGGGGGGGCTACAATGAGCAGTTCTTC.

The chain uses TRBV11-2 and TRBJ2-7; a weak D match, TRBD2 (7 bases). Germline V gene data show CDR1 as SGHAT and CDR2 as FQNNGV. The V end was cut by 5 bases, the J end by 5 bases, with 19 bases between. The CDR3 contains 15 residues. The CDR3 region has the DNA TGTGCCAGCAGCCAAGGTTTCGGGGGGCCGGACGAGCAGTACTTC. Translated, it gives CASSQGFGGPDEQYF.

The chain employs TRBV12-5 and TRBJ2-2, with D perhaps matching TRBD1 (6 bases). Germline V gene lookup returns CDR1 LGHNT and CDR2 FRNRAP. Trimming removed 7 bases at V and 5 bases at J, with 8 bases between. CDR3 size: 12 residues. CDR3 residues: CASAQGTGELFF. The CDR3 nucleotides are TGTGCTAGTGCTCAGGGGACCGGGGAGCTGTTTTTT.

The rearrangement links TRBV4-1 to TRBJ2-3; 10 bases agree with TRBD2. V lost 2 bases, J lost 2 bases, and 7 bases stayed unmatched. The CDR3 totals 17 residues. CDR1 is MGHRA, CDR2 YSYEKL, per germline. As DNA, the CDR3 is TGCGCCAGCAGCCAAAATCGACTAGCGGGTCTCACAGATACGCAGTATTTT. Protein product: CASSQNRLAGLTDTQYF.

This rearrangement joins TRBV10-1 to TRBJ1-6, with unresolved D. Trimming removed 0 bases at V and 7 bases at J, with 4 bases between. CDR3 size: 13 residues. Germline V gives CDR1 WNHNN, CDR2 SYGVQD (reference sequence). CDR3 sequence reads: CASSESSNSPLHF. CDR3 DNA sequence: TGCGCCAGCAGTGAGTCCTCGAATTCACCCCTCCACTTT.

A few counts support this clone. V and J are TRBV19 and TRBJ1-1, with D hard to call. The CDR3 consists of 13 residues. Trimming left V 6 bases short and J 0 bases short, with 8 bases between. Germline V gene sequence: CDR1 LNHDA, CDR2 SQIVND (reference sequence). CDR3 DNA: TGTGCCAGTAGCAGAACAGTGAACACTGAAGCTTTCTTT. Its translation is CASSRTVNTEAFF.

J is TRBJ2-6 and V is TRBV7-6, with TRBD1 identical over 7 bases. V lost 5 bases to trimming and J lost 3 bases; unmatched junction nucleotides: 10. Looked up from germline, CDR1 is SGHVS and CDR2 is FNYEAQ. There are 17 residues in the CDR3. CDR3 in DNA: TGTGCCAGCAGCAAACAGGGGAAATTTCATGGGGCCAACGTCCTGACTTTC. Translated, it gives CASSKQGKFHGANVLTF. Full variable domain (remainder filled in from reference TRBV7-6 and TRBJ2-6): GAGVSQSPRYKVTKRGQDVALRCDPISGHVSLYWYRQALGQGPEFLTYFNYEAQQDKSGLPNDRFSAERPEGSISTLTIQRTEQRDSAMYRCASSKQGKFHGANVLTFGAGSRLTVL.

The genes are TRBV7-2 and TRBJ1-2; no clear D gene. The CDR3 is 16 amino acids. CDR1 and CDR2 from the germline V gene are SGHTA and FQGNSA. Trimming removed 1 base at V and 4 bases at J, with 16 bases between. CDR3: CASSLVAGGVGYGYTF. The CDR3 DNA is TGTGCCAGCAGCTTAGTCGCAGGAGGAGTCGGCTATGGCTACACCTTC. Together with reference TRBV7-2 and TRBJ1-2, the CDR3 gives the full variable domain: GAGVSQSPSNKVTEKGKDVELRCDPISGHTALYWYRQSLGQGLEFLIYFQGNSAPDKSGLPSDRFSAERTGGSVSTLTIQRTQQEDSAVYLCASSLVAGGVGYGYTFGSGTRLTVV.

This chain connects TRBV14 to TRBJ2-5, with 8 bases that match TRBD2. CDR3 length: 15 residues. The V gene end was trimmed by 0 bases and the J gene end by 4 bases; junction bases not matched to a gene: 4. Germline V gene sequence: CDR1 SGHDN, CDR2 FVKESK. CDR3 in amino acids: CASSQDNSGVETQYF. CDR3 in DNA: TGTGCCAGCAGCCAAGATAATAGCGGGGTAGAGACCCAGTACTTC. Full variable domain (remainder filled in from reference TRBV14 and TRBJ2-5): EAGVTQFPSHSVIEKGQTVTLRCDPISGHDNLYWYRRVMGKEIKFLLHFVKESKQDESGMPNNRFLAERTGGTYSTLKVQPAELEDSGVYFCASSQDNSGVETQYFGPGTRLLVL.

CDR3 sequence: CASSLGGTDQETQYF. Written as DNA, the CDR3 is TGCGCCAGCAGCTTGGGGGGGACAGACCAAGAGACCCAGTACTTC. The chain uses TRBV5-1 and TRBJ2-5, with 7 bases fitting TRBD1. Trimming at V came to 0 bases and at J to 0 bases, leaving 2 bases not matched to a gene. The CDR3 length is 15 residues. Germline V lookup: CDR1 SGHRS, CDR2 YFSETQ.

The CDR3 loop is CATKDRAVNEKLFF. The CDR3 bases are TGTGCCACAAAAGACAGGGCTGTTAATGAAAAACTGTTTTTT. The V call is TRBV19, the J call TRBJ1-4; 7 positions match TRBD1. Germline lookup yields CDR1 LNHDA and CDR2 SQIVND (reference sequence). V lost 10 bases, J lost 4 bases, and 9 bases stayed unmatched. CDR3 length equals 14 residues.

The CDR3 coding sequence is TGCGCCAGCAGGTCGACAGGGCTAAATGAGCAGTTCTTC. It encodes CASRSTGLNEQFF. V gene TRBV5-1 combines with J gene TRBJ2-1; 7 bases are shared with TRBD1. This CDR3 region has 13 residues. Germline V CDR1 and CDR2: SGHRS, YFSETQ. With V trimmed by 5 bases and J by 7 bases, 6 bases remained unmatched.

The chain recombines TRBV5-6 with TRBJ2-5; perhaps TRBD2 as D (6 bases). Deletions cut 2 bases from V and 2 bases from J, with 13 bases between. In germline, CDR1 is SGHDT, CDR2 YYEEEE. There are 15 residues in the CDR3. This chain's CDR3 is CASSFLSGTQETQYF. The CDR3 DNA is TGTGCCAGCAGCTTTCTCTCGGGGACTCAAGAGACCCAGTACTTC.

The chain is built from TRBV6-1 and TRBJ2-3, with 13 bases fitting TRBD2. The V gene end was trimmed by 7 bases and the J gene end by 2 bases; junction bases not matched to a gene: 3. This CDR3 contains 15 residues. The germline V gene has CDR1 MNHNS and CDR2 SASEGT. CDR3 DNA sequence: TGTGCCAGCATGACTAGCGGGGGGTCCACAGATACGCAGTATTTT. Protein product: CASMTSGGSTDTQYF.